The clone carrying this TCR beta chain was observed a few times. In the original processing: Estimation of nucleated cell counts relied on the amplification of reference gene primers. TCRdb's table, derived via immunoSEQ multiplex PCR, lists solely in-frame clones and lacks some. Clone size and V and J calls were adopted from that table, with D and trimming inferred from the DNA. The sample has some 350,000 clones, around 91% seen once. Germline CDR1 is SGHDN and CDR2 is FVKESK. The length of the CDR3 is 16 residues. Deletions cut 1 base from V and 4 bases from J, with 16 bases between. This sample stems from a study of blood T cell repertoires in COVID-19. Background on the study: The study drew acute and convalescent COVID-19 samples from the United States, Italy and Spain. In each case, the material was cDNA or gDNA derived from T cells, B-cell-depleted T cells, or PBMCs.

What was sequenced was peripheral blood. The sequence came from a woman aged 18-35 years who had recovered from COVID-19. The genes are TRBV14 and TRBJ1-2; D might be TRBD1 (5 bases). The CDR3 DNA is TGTGCCAGCAGCCAAGTCGCGGGGGTAGGGAGCTATGGCTACACCTTC. As protein: CASSQVAGVGSYGYTF. The full variable domain, with the rest looked up from reference TRBV14 and TRBJ1-2, is EAGVTQFPSHSVIEKGQTVTLRCDPISGHDNLYWYRRVMGKEIKFLLHFVKESKQDESGMPNNRFLAERTGGTYSTLKVQPAELEDSGVYFCASSQVAGVGSYGYTFGSGTRLTVV.